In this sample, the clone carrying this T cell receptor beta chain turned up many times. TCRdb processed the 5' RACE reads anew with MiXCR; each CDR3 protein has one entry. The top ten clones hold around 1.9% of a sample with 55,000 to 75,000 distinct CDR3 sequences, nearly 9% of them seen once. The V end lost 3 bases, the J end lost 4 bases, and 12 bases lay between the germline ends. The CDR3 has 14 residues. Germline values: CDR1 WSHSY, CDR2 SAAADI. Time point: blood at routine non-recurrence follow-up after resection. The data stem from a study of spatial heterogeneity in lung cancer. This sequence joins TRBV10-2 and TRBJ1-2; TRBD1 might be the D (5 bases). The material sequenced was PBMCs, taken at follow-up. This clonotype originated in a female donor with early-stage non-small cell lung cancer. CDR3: CASSEEGLIYGYTF. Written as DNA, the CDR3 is TGCGCCAGCAGTGAAGAGGGGTTGATCTATGGCTACACCTTC.